This T cell receptor beta chain emerged from a study of T cells after yellow fever vaccination. General study results and limits: It was a small share of clonotypes that appeared in both CD4 and CD8 compartments.

5'RACE template switching produced TCR cDNA carrying a universal primer site and UMIs. TCRdb analysed the 5' RACE reads with MiXCR anew, one entry per CDR3 protein. This sample has under 250,000 distinct CDR3 sequences; less than 3.5% occur once, and the top ten carry less than 3.5%. In its sample, this clonotype was seen many times. Its specificity is unknown. The clonotype originates from a man between 18 and 29 years old who received the YFV17D yellow fever vaccine. The sequences come from CD4+ T cells sorted from PBMCs, collected 10 days after the yellow fever booster vaccination.

In nucleotides, the CDR3 is TGCGCCAGTCAAGCGAGTGTTGAGCAGTTCTTC. Protein sequence: CASQASVEQFF. The rearrangement joins TRBV5-1 to TRBJ2-1; D is ambiguous. V lost 8 bases and J 9 bases, leaving 12 bases between the germline ends. The CDR3 totals 11 residues. The germline V gene encodes CDR1 SGHRS and CDR2 YFSETQ.